Here is one T cell receptor beta chain with its context. The antigen remains unidentified. The CDR3 spans 15 residues. Trimming cost V 2 bases and J 3 bases; bases outside gene matches: 3. Germline assignment: CDR1 SGHDT and CDR2 YYEEEE. This record belongs to a study of cytomegalovirus exposure and HLA in healthy donors. A multiplex PCR was run with 60 Vbeta primers and 13 Jbeta primers. TCRdb keeps only in-frame clones here, not all; method: immunoSEQ multiplex PCR. The sample lists 85,000 to 100,000 clones, about 68% occurring once. Findings and limits, study-wide: Serostatus for CMV was the only available immune exposure information. Certain indistinguishable V segments, among them TRBV6-2 and TRBV6-3, were excluded.

The sequenced sample was PBMCs. This TCR was sampled from a human donor in good health. V usage is TRBV5-6 and J usage is TRBJ2-2, with 8 bases that match TRBD2. The CDR3 nucleotides are TGTGCCAGCAGCTTTCCGGGACTAGACACCGGGGAGCTGTTTTTT. Protein product: CASSFPGLDTGELFF.